The 18 T cell receptor beta chains reported below all come from one sample, sequenced in a study of T cell responses to AZD1222 COVID-19 vaccine. Assay: immunoSEQ multiplex PCR; the TCRdb copy retains only in-frame clones and omits some. The table shows about 83,000 clones, with around nine tenths occurring only once. The specimen was peripheral blood, collected on day 0 of MenACWY control vaccination. These receptors all stem from an adult in good health.

The CDR3 is CASSPARVSSYNEQFF. The CDR3 DNA is TGTGCCAGCAGCCCCGCGCGGGTCAGCTCCTACAATGAGCAGTTCTTC. The rearrangement uses TRBV28 and TRBJ2-1; TRBD2 is a possible D gene (5 bases). CDR3 length equals 16 residues. Germline values: CDR1 MDHEN, CDR2 SYDVKM. With 6 bases removed from V and 0 bases from J, the gap between germline ends came to 15 bases.

The chain combines TRBV2 with TRBJ1-4, with D possibly being TRBD1 (5 bases). The CDR3 totals 15 residues. Germline lookup yields CDR1 SNHLY and CDR2 FYNNEI. V was trimmed by 0 bases and J by 4 bases, leaving 9 bases between them. CDR3 sequence: CASSEALGDNEKLFF. The CDR3 region has the DNA TGTGCCAGCAGTGAAGCGCTAGGGGATAATGAAAAACTGTTTTTT.

The chain combines TRBV5-4 with TRBJ2-3; 10 bases align to TRBD1. The CDR3 consists of 17 residues. Losses at the gene ends were 1 base for V and 1 base for J; bases not matched to a gene: 6. Germline CDR1 reads SGHNT; CDR2 reads YYREEE (reference sequence). The CDR3 spells CASSLFLGTGGTDTQYF. The CDR3 DNA is TGTGCCAGCAGCTTGTTCCTAGGGACAGGGGGCACAGATACGCAGTATTTT.

CDR3 loop: CASSYIRFGSNYGYTF. In DNA, the CDR3 is TGTGCCAGCAGTTACATTCGTTTCGGGAGTAACTATGGCTACACCTTC. This rearrangement joins TRBV6-2 or TRBV6-3 to TRBJ1-2; D call uncertain. Germline values: CDR1 MNHEY, CDR2 SVGEGT. The CDR3 extends over 16 amino acids. V was pared by 2 bases and J by 1 base, with 14 bases between.

The chain is built from TRBV28 and TRBJ1-5; TRBD1 is a possible D gene (5 bases). Trimming took 4 bases from V and 3 from J, leaving 10 bases between them. Germline V gene lookup returns CDR1 MDHEN and CDR2 SYDVKM. CDR3 length equals 14 residues. The CDR3 spells CASSWRGYNQPQHF. The CDR3 nucleotides are TGTGCCAGCAGTTGGAGGGGTTACAATCAGCCCCAGCATTTT.

This clone was observed once. This chain connects TRBV28 to TRBJ2-7, with 9 bases that match TRBD1. V dropped 6 bases and J dropped 7; count of bases not matched to a gene: 7. This CDR3 comprises 13 residues. The germline CDR1 and CDR2 sequences are MDHEN and SYDVKM. This chain's CDR3 is CASRPQGAGEQYF. DNA of the CDR3: TGTGCCAGCAGGCCACAGGGGGCTGGGGAGCAGTACTTC.

This chain connects TRBV12-3 or TRBV12-4 to TRBJ1-1; the D gene is possibly TRBD1 (5 bases). The CDR3 length is 13 residues. V gave up 8 bases and J gave up 10 bases, with 20 bases separating them. CDR3 nucleotide sequence: TGTGCCAGCGTCTTTAAACGGGGGAGCGGAGCTTTCTTT. Translating it yields CASVFKRGSGAFF.

This chain uses TRBV6-1 with TRBJ1-1; 9 bases are a match to TRBD1. There are 17 residues in the CDR3. CDR1 and CDR2 from the germline V gene are MNHNS and SASEGT. With 0 bases clipped from V and 0 bases from J, the junction kept 5 bases outside the gene matches. CDR3 region: CASSEAFGQGMNTEAFF. CDR3 DNA: TGTGCCAGCAGTGAAGCGTTCGGACAGGGGATGAACACTGAAGCTTTCTTT.

V is TRBV24-1 and J is TRBJ1-5; D is unresolved. The V end was cut by 4 bases, the J end by 4 bases, with 13 bases between. This CDR3 region has 15 residues. Germline loops: CDR1 KGHDR, CDR2 SFDVKD. CDR3 coding DNA: TGTGCCACCAGTGACACCCGACACGTAAATCAGCCCCAGCATTTT. Translating gives CATSDTRHVNQPQHF.

The rearrangement joins TRBV6-6 to TRBJ1-1, with a possible D match to TRBD1 (6 bases). V dropped 6 bases and J dropped 6 bases, with 20 bases sitting between them. The CDR3 spans 15 residues. The germline V gene has CDR1 MNHNY and CDR2 SVGAGI (reference sequence). The CDR3 DNA follows: TGTGCCAGCAGCCCTAACAGGGAGTGGGGGGCTGAAGCTTTCTTT. Amino acids: CASSPNREWGAEAFF.

V and J are TRBV7-2 and TRBJ2-2; D unresolved. V lost 3 bases to trimming and J lost 9 bases, with 11 bases between them. Germline loops: CDR1 SGHTA, CDR2 FQGNSA. The CDR3 length is 13 residues. CDR3 region: CASSFWENRELFF. CDR3 in DNA: TGTGCCAGCAGCTTTTGGGAAAACCGGGAGCTGTTTTTT. Drawing the rest from reference TRBV7-2 and TRBJ2-2, the complete variable domain is GAGVSQSPSNKVTEKGKDVELRCDPISGHTALYWYRQSLGQGLEFLIYFQGNSAPDKSGLPSDRFSAERTGGSVSTLTIQRTQQEDSAVYLCASSFWENRELFFGEGSRLTVL.

In this sample, this clone turned up a few times. This rearrangement joins TRBV12-3 or TRBV12-4 to TRBJ1-2, with a weak D call TRBD1 (5 bases). Deletions cut 6 bases from V and 3 bases from J, with 11 bases between. The CDR3 spans 13 residues. This CDR3 is CASSSGTDYGYTF. The CDR3 DNA reads TGTGCCAGCAGCTCCGGGACGGACTATGGCTACACCTTC.

This clone has more than one count but fewer than ten. The genes are TRBV10-3 and TRBJ2-3; 8 bases are a match to TRBD2. Germline V gene lookup returns CDR1 ENHRY and CDR2 SYGVKD. V lost 2 bases, J lost 2 bases, and 3 bases stayed unmatched. This CDR3 has 15 residues. CDR3 sequence: CAISEASGYTDTQYF. The CDR3 DNA is TGTGCCATCAGTGAGGCTAGCGGGTACACAGATACGCAGTATTTT.

This chain links TRBV28 with TRBJ1-2; 8 positions match TRBD1. Losses at the gene ends were 3 bases for V and 0 bases for J; bases not matched to a gene: 15. CDR3 length equals 19 residues. Per germline, CDR1 MDHEN and CDR2 SYDVKM. Here the CDR3 reads CASSLIGQGNLGANYGYTF. CDR3 coding DNA: TGTGCCAGCAGTTTGATAGGACAGGGAAATTTAGGGGCTAACTATGGCTACACCTTC.

The gene calls are TRBV6-5 and TRBJ2-1; D not resolved. Trimming pared 4 bases from V and 3 bases from J, leaving 10 bases between. The CDR3 contains 14 residues. Germline loops: CDR1 MNHEY, CDR2 SVGAGI. CDR3 loop: CASSSNSGYNEQFF. In nucleotides, the CDR3 is TGTGCCAGCAGTTCCAACTCGGGCTACAATGAGCAGTTCTTC.

The chain has TRBV7-2 and TRBJ2-3; TRBD2 is a possible D gene (6 bases). The V gene's germline CDR1 is SGHTA and CDR2 FQGNSA. The CDR3 has 15 amino acids. The germline V and J ends were trimmed by 5 bases and 2 bases, with 14 bases remaining between them. CDR3 amino acids: CASSLGTSATDTQYF. As DNA, the CDR3 is TGTGCCAGCAGCCTCGGGACTTCTGCCACAGATACGCAGTATTTT. The full variable domain, with the rest looked up from reference TRBV7-2 and TRBJ2-3, is GAGVSQSPSNKVTEKGKDVELRCDPISGHTALYWYRQSLGQGLEFLIYFQGNSAPDKSGLPSDRFSAERTGGSVSTLTIQRTQQEDSAVYLCASSLGTSATDTQYFGPGTRLTVL.

This sequence joins TRBV7-9 and TRBJ2-5; D perhaps matches TRBD1 (6 bases). This CDR3 region has 12 residues. V was shortened by 8 bases and J by 2 bases, with 9 bases between the two germline ends. Germline V lookup: CDR1 SEHNR, CDR2 FQNEAQ (reference sequence). The CDR3 sequence is CASLGAQETQYF. The CDR3 DNA is TGTGCCAGCCTGGGGGCTCAAGAGACCCAGTACTTC.

The CDR3 loop reads CASSSAPGVGQPQHF. CDR3 DNA: TGTGCCAGCAGTTCCGCCCCCGGGGTGGGACAGCCCCAGCATTTT. V and J are TRBV27 and TRBJ1-5; D is undetermined. CDR1 is MNHEY, CDR2 SMNVEV, per germline (reference sequence). Trimming took 4 bases from V and 7 from J, leaving 17 bases between them. This CDR3 comprises 15 residues.